These T cell receptor beta chains were read from a single sample in a study of blood T cell repertoires in COVID-19. Using immunoSEQ multiplex PCR, the repertoire was profiled, and TCRdb retains in-frame clones only, with some absent. Among about 76,000 clones listed, roughly 85% were seen once. Sequencing was performed on peripheral blood. These receptors were taken from a man between 25 and 39 years old with acute or convalescent COVID-19. Both conserved end residues are part of each CDR3. D genes are given only for firm matches.

V	J	D	CDR3
TRBV28	TRBJ2-1	TRBD1	CASRRQGVYNEQFF
TRBV28	TRBJ1-5	NA	CASSYGTSNQPQHF
TRBV28	TRBJ1-2	TRBD1	CATLRTGRGGYTF
TRBV19	TRBJ1-1	NA	CASNPSTQFEAFF
TRBV14	TRBJ2-1	NA	CASSQGKAGPYNEQFF
TRBV5-6	TRBJ1-1	TRBD1	CASSLQGAGTFDTEAFF
TRBV10-2	TRBJ1-5	NA	CASSASPGGRSNQPQHF
TRBV11-2	TRBJ1-2	NA	CASSLGTVNYGYTF
TRBV18	TRBJ1-2	NA	CASSPTIGHSSKYGYTF
TRBV28	TRBJ2-2	TRBD2	CASRNSRAGGGTGELFF
TRBV5-4	TRBJ1-1	NA	CASSGRRNTEAFF
TRBV21-1	TRBJ1-5	NA	CASSKTRLLTRGRQGQYQPQHF
TRBV28	TRBJ2-2	TRBD1	CASSIQGKNTGELFF
TRBV30	TRBJ1-1	NA	CAWSGGRQAFF
TRBV2	TRBJ2-2	NA	CASSEANRVYNGELFF
TRBV5-1	TRBJ2-5	NA	CASSPRGHQNQETQYF
TRBV7-9	TRBJ2-1	NA	CASSTPRTIRRNNEQFF
TRBV10-2	TRBJ1-4	NA	CASRGSQTNEKLFF
TRBV6-6	TRBJ2-3	TRBD2	CASRGTGGRTDTQYF
TRBV9	TRBJ2-5	TRBD2	CASSVAGGRPETQYF
TRBV25-1	TRBJ2-1	TRBD2	CASSILAGEQFF
TRBV30	TRBJ2-2	NA	CAWSRQVPTGELFF
TRBV7-2	TRBJ2-5	NA	CASSLAQGRRSETQYF
TRBV2	TRBJ2-7	TRBD2	CASVRLAVYEQYF
TRBV7-9	TRBJ2-7	TRBD2	CASSRGTSGVEQYF
TRBV5-1	TRBJ2-7	NA	CASSLSHGDLYEQYF
TRBV5-1	TRBJ2-4	NA	CASSLIQASKGNIQYF
TRBV18	TRBJ2-5	NA	CASSPRSGYGETQYF
TRBV11-3	TRBJ1-5	NA	CASSLTPRVAVNQPQHF
TRBV4-1	TRBJ2-7	NA	CASSRRVTYEQYF
TRBV4-3	TRBJ1-1	NA	CASSQELAGDTEAFF
TRBV27	TRBJ1-6	TRBD1	CASSFRRQGQGISPLHF
TRBV18	TRBJ2-3	NA	CASSQTGTPGTDTQYF
TRBV28	TRBJ2-1	NA	CASSRRRRDNEQFF
TRBV4-3	TRBJ2-6	TRBD1	CASSRVGQGLSGANVLTF
TRBV6-1	TRBJ1-4	TRBD1	CASSEYGQGGEKLFF
TRBV28	TRBJ2-7	NA	CASRSRYEQYF
TRBV23-1	TRBJ2-7	TRBD1	CASSQCGQGAGYEQYF
TRBV28	TRBJ2-5	NA	CASSPPSGRQETQYF
TRBV5-4	TRBJ1-3	NA	CASSLSQGAGNTIYF
TRBV6-5	TRBJ2-3	NA	CASGPTDTQYF
TRBV18	TRBJ1-4	NA	CASSLTQGAANEKLFF
TRBV3-1/TRBV3-2	TRBJ2-3	TRBD2	CASSQDPPSSGRSSDTQYF
TRBV30	TRBJ2-5	NA	CAWSAGRQTQYF
TRBV27	TRBJ1-5	NA	CASSYEARPDQPQHF
TRBV7-7	TRBJ2-2	TRBD2	CASSGTSGTHTGELFF
TRBV4-1	TRBJ2-5	TRBD2	CASSQGREGQLETQYF